This T cell receptor beta chain was identified during a study of a mutant IDH1 vaccine in newly diagnosed glioma. About the research overall: Vaccination started 4-6 weeks after radiotherapy alone, or with temozolomide cycles. The treated population exhibited a male proportion of about 60%, a female proportion of 37.5%, and a mean age of around 40 years.

As regards this clone: The antigen is not known.

Profiling relied on immunoSEQ multiplex PCR, and the TCRdb table lists in-frame clones only, not all of them. The table lists about 77,000 clones, 75% to 90% of them singletons. This CDR3 region has 14 residues. Germline V lookup: CDR1 SEHNR, CDR2 FQNEAQ (reference sequence). The V and J ends lost 5 bases and 3 bases respectively, with 12 bases between them. Time point here: week 23, last vaccination. The study gave 300 ug of mutant IDH1 20-mer peptide per vaccine dose, with topical imiquimod. Source: PBMCs, taken from a glioma patient whose treatment included an IDH1 peptide vaccine. The chain recombines TRBV7-9 with TRBJ2-3, with D perhaps TRBD2 (6 bases). The source of this sequence is a woman between 45 and 60 years old with glioma. The CDR3 DNA reads as TGTGCCAGCAGCCCAGGCGGGGTTACAGATACGCAGTATTTT. This gives the protein CASSPGGVTDTQYF.